The 12 T cell receptor beta chains presented below share a single source sample, sequenced in a study of blood T cells in healthy people across ages. Alongside a J-beta primer mix, a sample-barcoded 5' primer served in a second PCR lasting about 7 to 11 cycles. MiXCR, applied by TCRdb to the 5' RACE reads, yields one record per CDR3 protein. The sample lists about 1.6 million distinct CDR3 sequences, around 36% occurring once. Sequenced sample: blood. The receptor set was obtained from a woman in her twenties or thirties in good health.

On this clonotype itself: With a much larger clone just one base away, this may be a read error. The gene calls are TRBV4-1 and TRBJ2-7; D possibly uses TRBD1 or TRBD2 (5 bases each). V was cut by 4 bases and J by 3 bases, with 16 bases left in between. Looked up from germline, CDR1 is MGHRA and CDR2 is YSYEKL. There are 15 residues in the CDR3. CDR3 in amino acids: CASSPPGTDNYEQYF. The CDR3 coding sequence is TGCGCCAGCAGCCCCCCCGGGACGGATAACTACGAGCAGTACTTC.

The chain employs TRBV3-1 and TRBJ2-5; TRBD2 aligns across 9 bases. J lost 2 bases, V lost 1 base, and 5 bases had no gene match. There are 16 residues in the CDR3. CDR1 is LGHDT and CDR2 is YNNKEL in the germline V gene (reference sequence). CDR3 DNA: TGTGCCAGCAGCCAAGGTGCCCTAGCGGGGCAAGAGACCCAGTACTTC. Protein: CASSQGALAGQETQYF.

This clonotype was detected a few times. The V gene is TRBV20-1, the J gene TRBJ2-3, with 10 bases lining up with TRBD2. Trimming removed 3 bases from V and 5 bases from J; junction bases left unmatched: 5. Germline V gene data show CDR1 as DFQATT and CDR2 as SNEGSKA (reference sequence). The CDR3 length is 14 residues. The CDR3 reads CSASLAGAVDTQYF. Here the CDR3 DNA reads TGCAGTGCTAGCCTAGCGGGAGCGGTAGATACGCAGTATTTT.

Details on this clonotype: The junction departs from germline at one end; a sequencing error may be responsible. The CDR3 loop is CAGSVAGSSSYNEQFF. As DNA, the CDR3 is TGTGCCGGCAGCGTAGCTGGTTCGAGCTCCTACAATGAGCAGTTCTTC. The V gene is TRBV9, the J gene TRBJ2-1; D is ambiguous. The CDR3 is made up of 16 amino acids. CDR1 is SGDLS and CDR2 is YYNGEE in the germline V gene.

With regard to this clonotype: The junction and the germline gene differ at one end; a read error may be behind it. V and J are TRBV3-1 and TRBJ2-1, with TRBD2 identical over 10 bases. Germline CDR1 LGHDT, CDR2 YNNKEL (reference sequence). The CDR3 is 17 residues long. The CDR3 spells CASSQPKLAGFYNEQFF. CDR3 nucleotides: TGTGCCAGCAGCCAACCAAAACTAGCGGGGTTTTACAATGAGCAGTTCTTT.

The chain is built from TRBV7-3 and TRBJ2-1; the match to TRBD2 covers 8 bases. Unmatched junction bases numbered 11, after V lost 3 bases and J lost 4 bases. The CDR3 has 17 residues. CDR1 and CDR2 from the germline V gene are SGHTA and FQGTGA. The CDR3 is CASSFNPGLAGYNEQFF. The CDR3 bases are TGTGCCAGCAGCTTCAATCCAGGACTAGCAGGGTACAATGAGCAGTTCTTC.

This clonotype was seen a few times. The chain uses TRBV20-1 and TRBJ2-4; TRBD2 might be the D (5 bases). The J call may be wrong; the DNA end is better matched by TRBJ2-7. This CDR3 comprises 15 residues. The germline V gene encodes CDR1 DFQATT and CDR2 SNEGSKA (reference sequence). The CDR3 bases are TGCAGTGCTAGTGAGGGCTCCCGGGCCCCCTACGAGCAGTACTTC. Amino acids: CSASEGSRAPYEQYF.

This clonotype has more than one count but fewer than ten. The chain is built from TRBV9 and TRBJ2-3; 13 bases align to TRBD2. V was pared by 0 bases and J by 0 bases, with 10 bases of the junction left unmatched. This CDR3 spans 20 amino acids. Per the germline V gene, CDR1 is SGDLS and CDR2 is YYNGEE. The CDR3 spells CASSVGTGLAGEGSTDTQYF. The CDR3 DNA follows: TGTGCCAGCAGCGTAGGGACCGGACTAGCGGGAGAGGGTAGCACAGATACGCAGTATTTT.

This rearrangement joins TRBV7-9 to TRBJ1-1; D not resolved. The CDR3 is made up of 14 amino acids. V was trimmed by 1 base and J by 0 bases, leaving 6 bases between them. Germline V CDR1 and CDR2: SEHNR, FQNEAQ (reference sequence). The CDR3: CASSLVHMNTEAFF. Written as DNA, the CDR3 is TGTGCCAGCAGCTTAGTCCATATGAACACTGAAGCTTTCTTT.

This clonotype was observed at least ten times. The CDR3 region has the DNA TGTGCCAGCAGTCTCAGACAGCAGCCCCAGCATTTT. As protein: CASSLRQQPQHF. The V gene is TRBV12-3 or TRBV12-4, the J gene TRBJ1-5, with D maybe TRBD1 (5 bases). The CDR3 is 12 residues long. Trimming removed 5 bases at V and 7 bases at J, with 9 bases between.

The chain joins TRBV7-8 to TRBJ2-1; 10 bases line up with TRBD2. This CDR3 has 15 residues. The germline V gene encodes CDR1 SGHVS and CDR2 FQNEAQ. Trimming took 5 bases from V and 6 from J; bases not matched to a gene: 7. CDR3 loop: CASSISGGAPNEQFF. The CDR3 nucleotides are TGTGCCAGCAGCATAAGCGGGGGGGCCCCCAATGAGCAGTTCTTC.

This clonotype was counted many times. The V call is TRBV29-1, the J call TRBJ2-5, with TRBD2 matching 10 bases. The germline V gene has CDR1 SQVTM and CDR2 ANQGSEA. V dropped 6 bases and J dropped 5; count of bases not matched to a gene: 3. There are 12 residues in the CDR3. CDR3 in DNA: TGCAGCGTCACTAGCGGGACCGAGACCCAGTACTTC. Its translation: CSVTSGTETQYF.